The next 8 T cell receptor beta chains were all read from a single sample in a study of PD-1 blockade in classical Hodgkin lymphoma. Patients all relapsed after autologous stem cell transplantation, and there was variation in brentuximab vedotin exposure. TCRdb's table, derived via immunoSEQ multiplex PCR, lists solely in-frame clones and lacks some. The sample shows about 40,000 clones, over 70% of them seen only once. The sample was peripheral blood mononuclear cells (PBMCs), taken at baseline. Receptor source: a human donor with classical Hodgkin lymphoma.

DNA of the CDR3: TGTGCCAGTAGTATGTCCCTCGATGAGCAGTTCTTC. Protein product: CASSMSLDEQFF. This chain connects TRBV19 to TRBJ2-1; D is unclear. The CDR3 is made up of 12 amino acids. Trimming removed 3 bases from V and 8 bases from J, with 8 bases in between. Germline V CDR1 and CDR2: LNHDA, SQIVND (reference sequence). Full variable domain (outside the CDR3, taken from reference TRBV19 and TRBJ2-1): DGGITQSPKYLFRKEGQNVTLSCEQNLNHDAMYWYRQDPGQGLRLIYYSQIVNDFQKGDIAEGYSVSREKKESFPLTVTSAQKNPTAFYLCASSMSLDEQFFGPGTRLTVL.

This clone occurred once. This rearrangement joins TRBV7-6 to TRBJ2-1; a possible D gene is TRBD1 (10 bases). The length of the CDR3 is 20 residues. Per germline, CDR1 SGHVS and CDR2 FNYEAQ. Trimming left V 5 bases short and J 7 bases short, with 33 bases between. CDR3 in DNA: TGTGCCAGCAGCCCCGGGCGGGACAGGGGCAAAAGGGCGGGGGGGAATGAGCAGTTCTTC. Protein sequence: CASSPGRDRGKRAGGNEQFF.

The rearrangement links TRBV11-3 to TRBJ2-7; D remains unclear. Per germline, CDR1 SGHNT and CDR2 YENEEA. The CDR3 loop spans 13 amino acids. V was shortened by 1 base and J by 6 bases, with 10 bases between the two germline ends. CDR3 in DNA: TGTGCCAGCAGCTTAGTCCCCACAAGCGAGCAGTACTTC. Translation: CASSLVPTSEQYF.

J is TRBJ2-1 and V is TRBV5-1, with TRBD2 matching over 8 bases. The CDR3 consists of 15 residues. The V gene end was trimmed by 4 bases and the J gene end by 0 bases; junction bases not matched to a gene: 3. Germline-derived CDR1 and CDR2 are SGHRS and YFSETQ. CDR3 sequence (DNA): TGCGCCAGCAGCCTACTAGCGGACTCCTACAATGAGCAGTTCTTC. It specifies CASSLLADSYNEQFF.

In this sample, this clone turned up a few times. This CDR3 reads CASRLLGLAGGLGNEQFF. CDR3 sequence (DNA): TGTGCCAGCAGACTATTAGGACTAGCGGGGGGGCTAGGCAATGAGCAGTTCTTC. V and J are TRBV27 and TRBJ2-1, with 15 bases that match TRBD2. V gave up 6 bases and J gave up 6 bases; unmatched junction bases: 12. CDR3 length: 18 residues. Germline CDR1 MNHEY, CDR2 SMNVEV (reference sequence).

The rearrangement links TRBV28 to TRBJ1-5; no clear D gene. Germline CDR1 and CDR2: MDHEN and SYDVKM. The CDR3 is 11 amino acids. V lost 2 bases and J 7 bases, leaving 3 bases between the germline ends. As DNA, the CDR3 is TGTGCCAGCAGTTTAGAGCAGCCCCAGCATTTT. This gives the protein CASSLEQPQHF.

V and J are TRBV5-1 and TRBJ2-5, with 11 bases that match TRBD2. Germline-derived CDR1 and CDR2 are SGHRS and YFSETQ. CDR3 length: 17 amino acids. With 6 bases clipped from V and 5 bases from J, the junction kept 15 bases outside the gene matches. CDR3 DNA sequence: TGCGCCAGCAACATGGGGTCCGGATTAGCGGGGGGGGAGACCCAGTACTTC. This encodes CASNMGSGLAGGETQYF.

The V and J genes are TRBV6-6 and TRBJ1-1; perhaps TRBD1 as D (6 bases). This CDR3 contains 13 residues. V lost 8 bases to trimming and J lost 4 bases, with 14 bases between them. The germline CDR1 and CDR2 sequences are MNHNY and SVGAGI (reference sequence). CDR3 nucleotide sequence: TGTGCCAGCTCTCAGGGGCGCGGCACTGAAGCTTTCTTT. Its translation: CASSQGRGTEAFF.